Presented here are 21 T cell receptor beta chains from one specimen sequenced in a study of graft-versus-host responses after intestinal transplantation (TCRdb year 2021). The time point label here, explained by the study, means: cells obtained before transplantation from donor or recipient. These receptors are not linked to any known antigen. Library creation used the immunoSEQ multiplex PCR assay. TCRdb carries this immuneACCESS record with in-frame sequences only. Its versions omit some clonotypes, under half of them owing to an unresolved V gene in the studies checked, with the rest unexplained. Recorded for this sample are about 130,000 clones; around nine tenths of them occurred a single time. The ten largest make up roughly 0.17% of the sample. This sample comprised unstimulated CD4+ T cells sorted from spleen or lymph node cells, obtained before intestinal transplant. These receptors came from a human donor who received an intestinal transplant.

V gene TRBV5-1 combines with J gene TRBJ2-5, with 7 bases that match TRBD1. V shed 4 bases and J 1 base; nucleotides not matched to a gene: 7. The CDR3 loop spans 15 amino acids. Germline V gives CDR1 SGHRS, CDR2 YFSETQ. The CDR3 loop reads CASSGTGTAQETQYF. The CDR3 nucleotides read TGCGCCAGCAGCGGGACCGGGACAGCCCAAGAGACCCAGTACTTC.

CDR3 bases: TGCGCCAGCAGCTACAAACAGGACTACGAGCAGTACTTC. As protein: CASSYKQDYEQYF. This chain joins TRBV5-1 and TRBJ2-7, with D perhaps matching TRBD1 (5 bases). From germline, CDR1 is SGHRS and CDR2 YFSETQ. The V and J ends lost 3 bases and 3 bases respectively, with 10 bases between them. The length of the CDR3 is 13 residues.

This clone was seen just once. The J gene is TRBJ1-6, the V gene TRBV12-5; D is uncertain. Germline CDR1 reads LGHNT; CDR2 reads FRNRAP. V was cut by 5 bases and J by 6 bases, with 17 bases left in between. The CDR3 consists of 16 residues. The CDR3 nucleotides are TGTGCTAGTGGTGGCGGCAGGCAACACACTAATTCACCCCTCCACTTT. Translated, it gives CASGGGRQHTNSPLHF.

This clone was seen a single time. The rearrangement joins TRBV20-1 to TRBJ1-1, with 7 bases lining up with TRBD1. Per germline, CDR1 DFQATT and CDR2 SNEGSKA (reference sequence). The CDR3 sequence is 11 residues long. V was pared by 3 bases and J by 10 bases, with 5 bases of the junction left unmatched. The CDR3 spells CSASRGEGAFF. CDR3 bases: TGCAGTGCTAGCAGGGGGGAGGGAGCTTTCTTT.

The chain employs TRBV5-1 and TRBJ1-2; no firm D call. Trimming cost V 4 bases and J 7 bases, with 17 bases left between them. The CDR3 runs to 14 residues. CDR1 and CDR2 from the germline V gene are SGHRS and YFSETQ. This CDR3 is CASSPRASRGGYTF. CDR3 DNA: TGCGCCAGCAGCCCTCGGGCGTCAAGAGGTGGCTACACCTTC.

This sequence joins TRBV9 and TRBJ2-1; 11 nucleotides line up with TRBD2. The germline CDR1 and CDR2 sequences are SGDLS and YYNGEE. The CDR3 is made up of 15 amino acids. V trimming: 0 bases; J trimming: 7 bases; junction bases outside the gene matches: 3. The chain's CDR3 is CASSVGLAGGNEQFF. As DNA, the CDR3 is TGTGCCAGCAGCGTAGGGCTAGCGGGGGGTAATGAGCAGTTCTTC. The whole variable domain, filled in from reference TRBV9 and TRBJ2-1, reads DSGVTQTPKHLITATGQRVTLRCSPRSGDLSVYWYQQSLDQGLQFLIQYYNGEERAKGNILERFSAQQFPDLHSELNLSSLELGDSALYFCASSVGLAGGNEQFFGPGTRLTVL.

The V call is TRBV9, the J call TRBJ2-5; possibly TRBD2 for D (7 bases). V was pared by 3 bases and J by 5 bases, with 14 bases between. CDR1 is SGDLS, CDR2 YYNGEE, per germline. The CDR3 sequence is 14 residues long. CDR3 sequence reads: CASSGAGARETQYF. The CDR3 DNA follows: TGTGCCAGCAGCGGCGCGGGGGCACGGGAGACCCAGTACTTC.

This chain connects TRBV19 to TRBJ1-4; unclear D gene. Trimming removed 10 bases from V and 8 bases from J, with 11 bases in between. The V gene's germline CDR1 is LNHDA and CDR2 SQIVND (reference sequence). The CDR3 sequence is 11 residues long. In DNA, the CDR3 is TGTGCCACGACCCAAGGAGAAAAACTGTTTTTT. Translation gives CATTQGEKLFF. Looking up the rest from reference TRBV19 and TRBJ1-4 gives the full variable domain: DGGITQSPKYLFRKEGQNVTLSCEQNLNHDAMYWYRQDPGQGLRLIYYSQIVNDFQKGDIAEGYSVSREKKESFPLTVTSAQKNPTAFYLCATTQGEKLFFGSGTQLSVL.

The gene calls are TRBV19 and TRBJ2-2, with 7 bases lining up with TRBD2. This CDR3 has 15 residues. Germline CDR1 and CDR2: LNHDA and SQIVND (reference sequence). V lost 2 bases, J lost 4 bases, and 4 bases stayed unmatched. CDR3 sequence (DNA): TGTGCCAGTAGTATATCGGGGGGATTCACCGGGGAGCTGTTTTTT. It specifies CASSISGGFTGELFF.

The rearrangement uses TRBV27 and TRBJ1-2; D might be TRBD1 (5 bases). Per the germline V gene, CDR1 is MNHEY and CDR2 is SMNVEV (reference sequence). The length of the CDR3 is 13 residues. The germline V and J ends were trimmed by 3 bases and 6 bases, with 11 bases remaining between them. CDR3 DNA: TGTGCCAGCAGTTTGAGGCAGGGAGATGGCTACACCTTC. Protein: CASSLRQGDGYTF.

The chain uses TRBV19 and TRBJ1-5; no firm D call. The CDR3 covers 13 residues. Deletions cut 5 bases from V and 5 bases from J, with 10 bases between. Germline CDR1 is LNHDA and CDR2 is SQIVND (reference sequence). The CDR3 region is CASSADGYQPQHF. The CDR3 nucleotides read TGTGCCAGTAGTGCGGACGGCTATCAGCCCCAGCATTTT. The full variable domain, its missing parts supplied by reference TRBV19 and TRBJ1-5, is DGGITQSPKYLFRKEGQNVTLSCEQNLNHDAMYWYRQDPGQGLRLIYYSQIVNDFQKGDIAEGYSVSREKKESFPLTVTSAQKNPTAFYLCASSADGYQPQHFGDGTRLSIL.

CDR3 amino acids: CASSLNPSRRSVYQETQYF. CDR3 nucleotide sequence: TGCGCCAGCAGCTTGAACCCTAGCCGGCGCTCCGTGTACCAAGAGACCCAGTACTTC. The chain recombines TRBV5-1 with TRBJ2-5; D might be TRBD2 (5 bases). The CDR3 runs to 19 residues. From germline, CDR1 is SGHRS and CDR2 YFSETQ. The ends were cut back, 1 base at V and 0 bases at J, with 22 bases in the middle.

The chain has TRBV23-1 and TRBJ1-1, with D unclear. TRBV23-1 is an ORF; its function is uncertain. Trimming pared 0 bases from V and 4 bases from J, leaving 6 bases between. The CDR3 has 13 residues. CDR3 nucleotides: TGCGCCAGCAGTCAATCTTGCGGCACTGAAGCTTTCTTT. This encodes CASSQSCGTEAFF.

CDR3 sequence (DNA): TGTGCCAGCAGCCCCCCGCGCACAGATACGCAGTATTTT. Protein product: CASSPPRTDTQYF. This chain joins TRBV9 and TRBJ2-3; D not certain. V lost 4 bases and J 1 base, leaving 7 bases between the germline ends. The CDR3 totals 13 residues. Germline lookup yields CDR1 SGDLS and CDR2 YYNGEE.

CDR3 nucleotide sequence: TGCGCCAGCAGCATCGGGTCTTCCGGGGAGCTGTTTTTT. This codes for CASSIGSSGELFF. V usage is TRBV5-1 and J usage is TRBJ2-2; D is uncertain. With 4 bases removed from V and 6 bases from J, the gap between germline ends came to 10 bases. Germline assignment: CDR1 SGHRS and CDR2 YFSETQ. The CDR3 length is 13 residues.

This sequence joins TRBV5-1 and TRBJ2-7; 9 bases fit TRBD1. The CDR3 is 14 amino acids. After removal of 0 bases from V and 4 bases from J, the junction contained 2 bases not matched to a gene. Germline assignment: CDR1 SGHRS and CDR2 YFSETQ. CDR3: CASSLADRGYEQYF. The CDR3 bases are TGCGCCAGCAGCTTGGCTGACAGGGGGTACGAGCAGTACTTC.

V usage is TRBV9 and J usage is TRBJ2-7; D may be TRBD2 (7 bases). The CDR3 contains 14 residues. CDR1 SGDLS and CDR2 YYNGEE come from the germline V gene. Between the trimmed V and J ends, which lost 4 bases and 6 bases, there was a span of 17 bases. The CDR3 here is CASSRGAGRSEQYF. The DNA for the CDR3 is TGTGCCAGCAGCCGGGGGGCCGGTCGGTCCGAGCAGTACTTC.

This clone was seen more than once but under ten times. The genes are TRBV29-1 and TRBJ1-1; D possibly corresponds to TRBD1 (6 bases). Germline-derived CDR1 and CDR2 are SQVTM and ANQGSEA. Deletions cut 7 bases from V and 8 bases from J, with 11 bases between. The CDR3 is made up of 10 amino acids. Written as DNA, the CDR3 is TGCAGCGCTGGGGGCCGGGAAGCTTTCTTT. It codes for CSAGGREAFF.

This clone was observed once. The rearrangement joins TRBV12-5 to TRBJ2-7; D gene ambiguous. The CDR3 sequence is 13 residues long. CDR1 and CDR2 (germline): LGHNT, FRNRAP. V was pared by 6 bases and J by 6 bases, with 15 bases between. In DNA, the CDR3 is TGTGCTAGTGGATTAAATACCGTGGGCGAGCAGTACTTC. Translating it yields CASGLNTVGEQYF.

The chain carries TRBV11-2 and TRBJ2-5; a weak D match, TRBD1 (5 bases). The CDR3 length is 13 residues. Trimming took off 0 bases at V and 4 bases at J, with 6 bases between the two ends. Looked up from germline, CDR1 is SGHAT and CDR2 is FQNNGV. CDR3 in DNA: TGTGCCAGCAGCTTAGACAGGGCAGAGACCCAGTACTTC. This encodes CASSLDRAETQYF.

This clone was recorded once. The chain recombines TRBV9 with TRBJ2-3; D is uncertain. Trimming cost V 0 bases and J 3 bases, with 5 bases left between them. CDR3 length: 13 amino acids. Germline V lookup: CDR1 SGDLS, CDR2 YYNGEE. The CDR3 DNA sequence: TGTGCCAGCAGCGTAGGGCCGACAGATACGCAGTATTTT. Amino acids: CASSVGPTDTQYF.